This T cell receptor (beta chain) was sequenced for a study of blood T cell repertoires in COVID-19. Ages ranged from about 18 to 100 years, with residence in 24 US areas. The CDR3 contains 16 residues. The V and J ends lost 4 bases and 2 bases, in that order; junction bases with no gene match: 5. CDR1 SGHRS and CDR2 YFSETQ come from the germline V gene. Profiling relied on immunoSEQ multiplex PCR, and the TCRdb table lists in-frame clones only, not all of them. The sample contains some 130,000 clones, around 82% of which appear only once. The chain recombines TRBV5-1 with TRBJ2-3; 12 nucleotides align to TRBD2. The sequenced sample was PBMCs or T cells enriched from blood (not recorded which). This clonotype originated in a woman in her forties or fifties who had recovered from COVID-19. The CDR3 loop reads CASSPGTSGFTDTQYF. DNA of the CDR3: TGCGCCAGCAGCCCGGGGACTAGCGGGTTCACAGATACGCAGTATTTT.